A selection of T cell receptor beta chains follows, all from one sample in a study of CD4+ T cells in melanoma. Sequencing used immunoSEQ multiplex PCR; TCRdb keeps in-frame clones, though not all of them. Its clone listing holds about 50 clones. Sequenced input: cells sorted by PD-1 expression. The receptors were sampled from a human donor with melanoma. The CDR3 runs from the conserved cysteine through the conserved F or W. The D gene is left open where the match is weak. Clone size is shown for a subset of rows, as once, few, many or a class of expanded clone.

CDR3nt	CDR3aa	abundance	v_gene	j_gene	d_gene
TGCGCCAGCAGTGAAGACAGGGGCGAGGGGGAGTTCTTC	CASSEDRGEGEFF	hyperexpanded	TRBV10-2	TRBJ2-1	TRBD1
TGTGCCAGCAGCAAAGACGGGGGGGGTTGGAAAGAGACCCAGTACTTC	CASSKDGGGWKETQYF	-	TRBV21-1	TRBJ2-5	-
TGTGCCAGCAGCTTACGAGGGAGGGCCGCCCAAGCCGGGGAGCTGTTTTTT	CASSLRGRAAQAGELFF	-	TRBV7-2	TRBJ2-2	TRBD2
TGTGCCAGCAGTTTAGGGAACCTCCCAGAGACCCAGTACTTC	CASSLGNLPETQYF	-	TRBV27	TRBJ2-5	-
TGCGCCAGCAGCGTGACTAGCGGCTTCACAGATACGCAGTATTTT	CASSVTSGFTDTQYF	-	TRBV5-1	TRBJ2-3	TRBD2
TGTGCCAGCACCTTCCAGACTCGGTCCGATCAGCCCCAGCATTTT	CASTFQTRSDQPQHF	-	TRBV6-1	TRBJ1-5	-
TGTGCCAGCAGCTCCAGGGGGCTGGGAGACACCATATATTTT	CASSSRGLGDTIYF	-	TRBV7-9	TRBJ1-3	TRBD1
TGTGCCAGCAGCTACACAAGGGACTATGGCTACACCTTC	CASSYTRDYGYTF	-	TRBV7-8	TRBJ1-2	-
TGTGCCAGCAGCTTATACACTCCGGCGGAGGGCGGGGAGCTGTTTTTT	CASSLYTPAEGGELFF	-	TRBV7-6	TRBJ2-2	-
TGTGCCAGCAGCGTAGGTGGTGACAGCGGGATCCAGCAGTACTTC	CASSVGGDSGIQQYF	-	TRBV9	TRBJ2-7	TRBD2
TGTGCCAGCAGTTTATCGGGCAGGGCGGGGGAGCAGTACTTC	CASSLSGRAGEQYF	-	TRBV27	TRBJ2-7	-
TGTGCCATCAGTGTTGGACAGAACAATTCACCCCTCCACTTT	CAISVGQNNSPLHF	once	TRBV10-3	TRBJ1-6	-
TGTGCCAGCAGCCGGCCCCAGGGGGAGCAGTTCTTC	CASSRPQGEQFF	-	TRBV4-2	TRBJ2-1	-
TGTGCCAGCAGCCCCCGACTAGCGGGGGGCCCATCCTATACGCAGTATTTT	CASSPRLAGGPSYTQYF	-	TRBV9	TRBJ2-3	TRBD2
TGTGCCAGCAGCCAAGTCTGGACAGGCACAGATACGCAGTATTTT	CASSQVWTGTDTQYF	-	TRBV4-2	TRBJ2-3	-
TGCGCCAGCAGCCAGGACATTTTCACAGATACGCAGTATTTT	CASSQDIFTDTQYF	-	TRBV5-1	TRBJ2-3	-
TGTGCCAGCAGCTTAAGCGGGGGGGCGGGTGAGCAGTTCTTC	CASSLSGGAGEQFF	-	TRBV7-3	TRBJ2-1	TRBD2
TGTGCCAGCAGCTCCACTCACGGACTTAGCGGCGAGACCCAGTACTTC	CASSSTHGLSGETQYF	-	TRBV5-5	TRBJ2-5	-